A selection of T cell receptor beta chains follows, all from one sample in a study of T cells in Graves' hyperthyroidism and ophthalmopathy. TCRdb reprocessed the multiplex PCR reads via MiXCR and lists one record per CDR3 protein. The sample carries around 200,000 distinct CDR3 sequences, about a sixth recorded once. Sample: blood. The source is a woman in her 50s with Graves' hyperthyroidism. Both conserved end residues are part of each CDR3. D genes are given only for firm matches. Expanded clones are given a class, and other clones once, few, many or no size at all.

DNA	CDR3	V	J	size	D
TGTGCCAGCAGCTTCCCGACTCGAGGGGGCTACACCTTC	CASSFPTRGGYTF	TRBV7-9	TRBJ1-2	many	-
TGTGCCAGTAGTCGTAACACTGAAGCTTTCTTT	CASSRNTEAFF	TRBV19	TRBJ1-1	many	-
TGTGCCAGCAGCTTCGTGAGCTACGAGCAGTACTTC	CASSFVSYEQYF	TRBV5-8	TRBJ2-7	-	-
TGTGCCAGCTTTGTGGGCGGCACTGAAGCTTTCTTT	CASFVGGTEAFF	TRBV27	TRBJ1-1	-	-
TGTGCCAGCAGTGAACGGGCCCTTCCGAACACTGAAGCTTTCTTT	CASSERALPNTEAFF	TRBV6-1	TRBJ1-1	many	-
TGTGCCAGCAGCCTTCACTTGAACACTGAAGCTTTCTTT	CASSLHLNTEAFF	TRBV7-2	TRBJ1-1	many	-
TGTGCCAGTAGTATTGCAGGAGGTAATGAAAAACTGTTTTTT	CASSIAGGNEKLFF	TRBV19	TRBJ1-4	few	-
TGCAGTGCCCTCTCGACAGGGCAATACACTGAAGCTTTCTTT	CSALSTGQYTEAFF	TRBV20-1	TRBJ1-1	-	TRBD1
TGTGCCAGCAGTTTTCCGTCGTCAGCCCAAGAGACCCAGTACTTC	CASSFPSSAQETQYF	TRBV28	TRBJ2-5	-	-
TGTGCCAGTAGTCCCACAGGGGTCCACGAGCAGTACTTC	CASSPTGVHEQYF	TRBV19	TRBJ2-7	many	TRBD1
TGTGCCAGCAGTTACTTTCCGACTAGCGGGGGCCAAAATGAATACAATGAGCAGTTCTTC	CASSYFPTSGGQNEYNEQFF	TRBV6-2/TRBV6-3	TRBJ2-1	few	TRBD2
TGTGCCAGCTCACCTAGACAGGAGAATACTGAAGCTTTCTTT	CASSPRQENTEAFF	TRBV18	TRBJ1-1	-	-
TGTGCCAGCAGTGAACGGTACGGGAACACTGAAGCTTTCTTT	CASSERYGNTEAFF	TRBV25-1	TRBJ1-1	many	-
TGTGCCAGCAGTTCGGGGGGCGGTTTTGGAGAAAAACTGTTTTTT	CASSSGGGFGEKLFF	TRBV27	TRBJ1-4	-	-
TGTGCCAGCTCACCCCCAGTCAGCTCTGGAAACACCATATATTTT	CASSPPVSSGNTIYF	TRBV18	TRBJ1-3	-	-
TGTGCCAGCAGTTTCGCGTCAGGGGGCGAAGCTGGTGAAGCTTTCTTT	CASSFASGGEAGEAFF	TRBV12-3/TRBV12-4	TRBJ1-1	-	TRBD1
TGCAGCGACACAGGGGGCCGAGAGACCCAGTACTTC	CSDTGGRETQYF	TRBV29-1	TRBJ2-5	many	TRBD1
TGTGCCAGCAGCGGGATGGTGGGGGCTCCCCGAGAGACCCAGTACTTC	CASSGMVGAPRETQYF	TRBV9	TRBJ2-5	many	-
TGTGCCAGCAGCGTAAGCGGGGGCCCTTGGTACTTC	CASSVSGGPWYF	TRBV7-2	TRBJ2-5	few	TRBD2
TGTGCCACCAGTGATTTGCAACATACCAAGGAGCAGTTCTTC	CATSDLQHTKEQFF	TRBV24-1	TRBJ2-1	many	-
TGTGCCAGCAGCTTGACAGGGGGCGAGACCACTGAAGCTTTCTTT	CASSLTGGETTEAFF	TRBV7-3	TRBJ1-1	few	TRBD1
TGCGCCAGCAGCTTCAATGCAGGGGTGAACACTGAAGCTTTCTTT	CASSFNAGVNTEAFF	TRBV5-1	TRBJ1-1	many	-
TGCGCCAGCAGCCAAGGAAGGGTGACCGTGAACACTGAAGCTTTCTTT	CASSQGRVTVNTEAFF	TRBV4-1	TRBJ1-1	few	-
TGTGCCAGTTCGCGAGACAGGAGCTCTGGAAACACCATATATTTT	CASSRDRSSGNTIYF	TRBV12-3/TRBV12-4	TRBJ1-3	many	-
TGTGCCAGCAGCGTAGAGGATATAAGATACGAGCAGTACTTC	CASSVEDIRYEQYF	TRBV9	TRBJ2-7	many	-
TGTGCCAGTAGTACTACCAGGGCGGAGACCCAGTACTTC	CASSTTRAETQYF	TRBV19	TRBJ2-5	-	-
TGTGCCAGCAGGGTCCCCAAACAGGGGGCGCAGCCCCAGCATTTT	CASRVPKQGAQPQHF	TRBV28	TRBJ1-5	many	TRBD1
TGTGCCAGTAGTAAGACGTTGAACACTGAAGCTTTCTTT	CASSKTLNTEAFF	TRBV19	TRBJ1-1	many	-
TGTGCCAGCAGCCAAGATTACGTGGAGGAAAACAGGGCTGGAAACACCATATATTTT	CASSQDYVEENRAGNTIYF	TRBV4-2	TRBJ1-3	few	-
TGTGCCAGCAGCCACAGCGGGACTAGCGGGGTAAAGTGGCAGTTCTTC	CASSHSGTSGVKWQFF	TRBV7-2	TRBJ2-1	many	TRBD2
TGTGCCAGCAGTTCCTCCGGGAGCCAGCATTTT	CASSSSGSQHF	TRBV6-2/TRBV6-3	TRBJ1-5	many	-
TGTGCCACCAGGGACAACTCCTACAATGAGCAGTTCTTC	CATRDNSYNEQFF	TRBV24-1	TRBJ2-1	-	-
TGCGCCAGCAGCTTGGACTTTGGGGGTTCACCCCTCCACTTT	CASSLDFGGSPLHF	TRBV5-1	TRBJ1-6	many	-
TGTGCCAGCAGTAAGAGCGGGGGTAACAATGAGCAGTTCTTC	CASSKSGGNNEQFF	TRBV3-1	TRBJ2-1	many	TRBD2
TGTGCCACCTTTGGGGAAAACACCATATATTTT	CATFGENTIYF	TRBV27	TRBJ1-3	-	-
TGTGCCAGCAGCCCGGACAGGAACCTACAATACAATGAGCAGTTCTTC	CASSPDRNLQYNEQFF	TRBV7-2	TRBJ2-1	many	TRBD1
TGTGCCAGCAGCGCCCACGGGTTTGGCGGCTACACCTTC	CASSAHGFGGYTF	TRBV12-3/TRBV12-4	TRBJ1-2	-	-
TGTGCCAGCAGTGGACAGGGGTTCTACGAGCAGTACTTC	CASSGQGFYEQYF	TRBV12-3/TRBV12-4	TRBJ2-7	many	TRBD1
TGCGCCAGCAGCTTGGGCACAGGGGGCTTCGAAGCTTTCTTT	CASSLGTGGFEAFF	TRBV5-1	TRBJ1-1	many	TRBD1
TGTGCCATCAGGTCGGGACTAGCGGGGGCAGAGACCCAGTACTTC	CAIRSGLAGAETQYF	TRBV10-3	TRBJ2-5	many	TRBD2
TGTGCCAGCAGCCCGACTCCTGGGGCCAACGTCCTGACTTTC	CASSPTPGANVLTF	TRBV7-3	TRBJ2-6	many	-
TGCAGTGCTAGAGATTTGAGGGACAGCTCCTATGGCTACACCTTC	CSARDLRDSSYGYTF	TRBV20-1	TRBJ1-2	many	TRBD1
TGTGCCAGCAGCTTAATAGGCCGGGACCTTACGAACAATGAGCAGTTCTTC	CASSLIGRDLTNNEQFF	TRBV11-2	TRBJ2-1	many	-
TGTGCCAGCAGTACCGCGGACGGTAGCTCCTACAATGAGCAGTTCTTC	CASSTADGSSYNEQFF	TRBV27	TRBJ2-1	-	-
TGCAGTGCTATATTACCGAAGACAGGGGGAGCTGGGAAGACCCAGTACTTC	CSAILPKTGGAGKTQYF	TRBV20-1	TRBJ2-5	many	TRBD1